What follows are 14 T cell receptor beta chains derived from one specimen sequenced in a study of T cells in Graves' hyperthyroidism and ophthalmopathy. The source material, RNA transcripts, was used to amplify TCR beta CDR3 regions. Using the HTBI primer set, a first-round RT-PCR was run on the TCR CDR3. TCRdb reanalysed the multiplex PCR reads using MiXCR and keeps one entry per CDR3 protein. The sample lists 550,000 to 600,000 distinct CDR3 sequences; 14% were seen once. The material sequenced was blood. These receptors all come from a woman in her late teens or twenties with Graves' ophthalmopathy.

The table lists this clonotype with many counts. The V call is TRBV7-9, the J call TRBJ1-1; unclear D gene. CDR3 length equals 15 residues. Trimming pared 3 bases from V and 3 bases from J, leaving 14 bases between. Germline values: CDR1 SEHNR, CDR2 FQNEAQ (reference sequence). CDR3 in amino acids: CASSLPLAVYTEAFF. The CDR3 region has the DNA TGTGCCAGCAGCTTGCCTCTGGCGGTTTACACTGAAGCTTTCTTT.

The chain has TRBV6-1 and TRBJ2-7; TRBD1 matches at 7 bases. Per the germline V gene, CDR1 is MNHNS and CDR2 is SASEGT. The CDR3 covers 16 residues. V shed 5 bases and J 2 bases; nucleotides not matched to a gene: 12. CDR3 sequence (DNA): TGTGCCAGCAGTAAGAACCGCCCGGGACAGCCCTACGAGCAGTACTTC. It specifies CASSKNRPGQPYEQYF.

The sample holds many counts of this clonotype. A junction end diverges from the germline sequence, so it may reflect a read error. This chain connects TRBV5-1 to TRBJ1-1, with D possibly being TRBD1 (6 bases). The CDR3 totals 15 residues. The germline V gene has CDR1 SGHRS and CDR2 YFSETQ. DNA for the CDR3: TGTGCCAGCAGTTTATCGGGACACATGAACACTGAAGCTTTCTTT. This codes for CASSLSGHMNTEAFF.

Only a few counts were recorded for this clonotype. The chain carries TRBV20-1 and TRBJ2-3, with D perhaps being TRBD1 or TRBD2 (5 bases each). From germline, CDR1 is DFQATT and CDR2 SNEGSKA (reference sequence). V lost 6 bases and J 2 bases, leaving 21 bases between the germline ends. This CDR3 spans 16 amino acids. The CDR3 DNA is TGCAGTGCCAACTCGGAGGCGGCCGGGGCCACAGATACGCAGTATTTT. This codes for CSANSEAAGATDTQYF.

This clonotype occurred many times. The genes are TRBV2 and TRBJ1-4, with 7 bases that match TRBD1. Germline assignment: CDR1 SNHLY and CDR2 FYNNEI. Germline trimming cut 8 bases from V and 0 bases from J; bases unmatched to any gene: 6. The CDR3 extends over 15 amino acids. The CDR3 region has the DNA TGTGCCAGCCTGACAGGGACTGCAACTAATGAAAAACTGTTTTTT. It is translated as CASLTGTATNEKLFF.

This clonotype was observed many times. The rearrangement uses TRBV2 and TRBJ2-6; D may be TRBD2 (5 bases). V was clipped by 6 bases and J by 1 base, with 7 bases between them. The germline V gene encodes CDR1 SNHLY and CDR2 FYNNEI. The length of the CDR3 is 14 residues. DNA for the CDR3: TGTGCCAGCAGGAGGGTTTCTGGGGCCAACGTCCTGACTTTC. It is translated as CASRRVSGANVLTF.

The table lists this clonotype with a few counts. The chain employs TRBV15 and TRBJ1-5; 8 bases line up with TRBD1. The germline gives CDR1 LNHNV, CDR2 YYDKDF (reference sequence). The V and J ends lost 5 bases and 6 bases, in that order; junction bases with no gene match: 9. This CDR3 comprises 15 residues. The CDR3 sequence is CATSFAGTGFQPQHF. Here the CDR3 DNA reads TGTGCCACCAGCTTCGCCGGGACAGGCTTTCAGCCCCAGCATTTT.

The rearrangement joins TRBV20-1 to TRBJ2-3; 8 nucleotides agree with TRBD2. Germline V gene lookup returns CDR1 DFQATT and CDR2 SNEGSKA (reference sequence). The CDR3 runs to 17 residues. The junction had 16 bases not matched to a gene; V was cut back by 3 bases and J by 5 bases. CDR3: CSARVAGSNLWVDTQYF. DNA of the CDR3: TGCAGTGCTAGGGTAGCGGGATCCAACTTGTGGGTAGATACGCAGTATTTT.

This clonotype was observed at least ten times. J is TRBJ2-3 and V is TRBV7-9, with a tentative D call TRBD2 (6 bases). Germline CDR1 and CDR2: SEHNR and FQNEAQ (reference sequence). V was cut by 1 base and J by 1 base, with 15 bases left in between. There are 17 residues in the CDR3. The CDR3 bases are TGTGCCAGCAGCTTAGAGGGTACGGGAGTCGGCACAGATACGCAGTATTTT. Protein sequence: CASSLEGTGVGTDTQYF.

The chain joins TRBV11-2 to TRBJ2-7, with TRBD1 matching over 9 bases. There are 14 residues in the CDR3. The V segment lost 8 bases and the J segment 5 bases; nucleotides outside the gene matches: 10. The germline V gene has CDR1 SGHAT and CDR2 FQNNGV. CDR3 coding DNA: TGTGCCAGCCGGTCGACAGGGGGTGGCAACGAGCAGTACTTC. The encoded protein is CASRSTGGGNEQYF.

This clonotype occurred many times. The genes are TRBV2 and TRBJ1-1, with D hard to call. CDR1 SNHLY and CDR2 FYNNEI come from the germline V gene. V dropped 9 bases and J dropped 3 bases, with 14 bases sitting between them. This CDR3 spans 13 amino acids. CDR3 coding DNA: TGTGCCAGAGAAGAGCTTAGGGACACTGAAGCTTTCTTT. This codes for CAREELRDTEAFF.

This clonotype has just a few counts. This sequence joins TRBV20-1 and TRBJ1-6; the D gene is possibly TRBD1 (5 bases). The CDR3 loop spans 15 amino acids. Looked up from germline, CDR1 is DFQATT and CDR2 is SNEGSKA (reference sequence). V was clipped by 0 bases and J by 6 bases, with 12 bases between them. The CDR3 protein is CSARDPGVVNSPLHF. The CDR3, as DNA: TGCAGTGCTAGAGATCCGGGGGTAGTTAATTCACCCCTCCACTTT.

This clonotype was recorded at least ten times. The chain uses TRBV7-9 and TRBJ2-1; D unresolved. The V gene lost 7 bases and the J gene lost 10 bases, with 23 bases spanning the gap. The germline V gene has CDR1 SEHNR and CDR2 FQNEAQ (reference sequence). This CDR3 is built from 15 residues. CDR3 sequence (DNA): TGTGCCAGCACCACTCGTGGCACCCACCTAAGGGAGCAGTTCTTC. It specifies CASTTRGTHLREQFF. The variable domain in full, with the rest retrieved from reference TRBV7-9 and TRBJ2-1, is DTGVSQNPRHKITKRGQNVTFRCDPISEHNRLYWYRQTLGQGPEFLTYFQNEAQLEKSRLLSDRFSAERPKGSFSTLEIQRTEQGDSAMYLCASTTRGTHLREQFFGPGTRLTVL.

V is TRBV30 and J is TRBJ1-3, with D perhaps matching TRBD1 (5 bases). There are 12 residues in the CDR3. Germline CDR1 GTSNPN, CDR2 SVGIG (reference sequence). V lost 5 bases, J lost 1 base, and 6 bases lay in between. CDR3 nucleotides: TGTGCCTGGCGGACATCTGGAAACACCATATATTTT. Translated: CAWRTSGNTIYF.